This TCR beta chain was sequenced during a study of T-cell reconstitution after alpha-beta-depleted transplantation in children. The ends were cut back, 5 bases at V and 4 bases at J, with 14 bases in the middle. The CDR3 runs 14 residues. Preparing the TCRbeta library involved the use of unique molecular identifiers. TCRdb analysed the PCR reads with MiXCR anew, one entry per CDR3 protein. In the table there are around 450,000 distinct CDR3 sequences, 16% of which are singletons. This chain uses TRBV12-3 or TRBV12-4 with TRBJ1-1; no reliable D call. This receptor was identified in a boy younger than two who had a stem cell transplant for Wiskott-Aldrich syndrome, so the T cells may come from the graft donor. The source material was PBMCs, mostly from graft donor cells, sampled 360 days after TCRalphabeta/CD19-depleted stem cell transplant. In DNA form, the CDR3 reads TGTGCCAGCAGTCCCTCCCGACGGCTCACTGAAGCTTTCTTT. It encodes CASSPSRRLTEAFF.